The 22 T cell receptor beta chains below were found in one sample sequenced in a study of blood T cells in healthy people across ages. Sample-barcoded 5' priming and a J-beta primer mix drove a second PCR of roughly 6 to 12 cycles. A single record per CDR3 protein comes from TCRdb applying MiXCR to the 5' RACE reads. Among some 1,800,000 distinct CDR3 sequences listed, roughly two fifths were seen once. The sequencing sample was made of blood. The receptor set was obtained from a human donor in good health.

This rearrangement joins TRBV7-3 to TRBJ2-5, with 9 nucleotides matching TRBD1. Looked up from germline, CDR1 is SGHTA and CDR2 is FQGTGA. This CDR3 region has 16 residues. V lost 6 bases to trimming and J lost 1 base; unmatched junction nucleotides: 9. The CDR3 protein is CASSKTGQGPQETQYF. The CDR3 bases are TGTGCCAGCAGTAAGACGGGACAGGGACCCCAAGAGACCCAGTACTTC.

The chain is built from TRBV4-3 and TRBJ2-7, with D uncertain. V gave up 1 base and J gave up 0 bases, with 10 bases separating them. The germline V gene encodes CDR1 LGHNA and CDR2 YSLEER. The CDR3 runs to 15 residues. As DNA, the CDR3 is TGCGCCAGCAGCCAAGTGTGGGTCACCTCCTACGAGCAGTACTTC. Its protein product is CASSQVWVTSYEQYF.

In this sample, this clonotype turned up a few times. The chain couples TRBV4-3 to TRBJ2-1, with D maybe TRBD2 (7 bases). Germline CDR1 LGHNA, CDR2 YSLEER. Trimming removed 2 bases from V and 0 bases from J, with 14 bases in between. The CDR3 extends over 17 amino acids. The CDR3 nucleotides read TGCGCCAGCAGCCAAAGGGGGGGTCAAAGCTCCTACAATGAGCAGTTCTTC. Translated: CASSQRGGQSSYNEQFF.

V and J are TRBV7-2 and TRBJ1-3; D is undetermined. The germline CDR1 and CDR2 sequences are SGHTA and FQGNSA. V shed 4 bases and J shed 4 bases, with 11 bases lying between them. This CDR3 spans 14 amino acids. CDR3 coding DNA: TGTGCCAGCAGCTACGGCCCCCCCGGAAACACCATATATTTT. Its translation: CASSYGPPGNTIYF.

The CDR3 bases are TGTGCCAGCAGCTTAGGAGTAGCGGGGGGGTTCCCAGATACGCAGTATTTT. Translated: CASSLGVAGGFPDTQYF. The rearrangement joins TRBV7-8 to TRBJ2-3; 11 nucleotides agree with TRBD2. V gave up 1 base and J gave up 4 bases; unmatched junction bases: 7. The CDR3 sequence is 17 residues long. Germline CDR1 SGHVS, CDR2 FQNEAQ.

For this clonotype: One end of the junction varies from germline; a read error may be responsible. This rearrangement joins TRBV6-5 to TRBJ1-2, with a weak D call TRBD1 (5 bases). This CDR3 has 13 residues. CDR1 is MNHEY, CDR2 SVGAGI, per germline. The CDR3 reads CASSYSGTYGHTF. In DNA form, the CDR3 reads TGTGCCAGCAGTTACTCCGGGACCTATGGCCACACCTTC.

The rearrangement links TRBV24-1 to TRBJ2-7; TRBD1 agrees at 8 bases. The CDR3 length is 14 residues. Germline V gives CDR1 KGHDR, CDR2 SFDVKD. Trimming took 4 bases from V and 5 from J; bases not matched to a gene: 6. CDR3 protein: CATSDSWTGNEQYF. CDR3 nucleotides: TGTGCCACCAGTGACTCCTGGACAGGGAACGAGCAGTACTTC.

V usage is TRBV28 and J usage is TRBJ1-2; D might be TRBD1 (5 bases). V lost 2 bases, J lost 4 bases, and 11 bases lay in between. The CDR3 is 14 amino acids. Germline CDR1 MDHEN, CDR2 SYDVKM. CDR3 DNA sequence: TGTGCCAGCAGTTTAACGGGACGGAGCTATGGCTACACCTTC. Protein product: CASSLTGRSYGYTF.

The V call is TRBV4-3, the J call TRBJ2-5, with D unclear. Trimming removed 4 bases from V and 0 bases from J, with 27 bases in between. Germline values: CDR1 LGHNA, CDR2 YSLEER. The CDR3 loop spans 20 amino acids. The CDR3 region has the DNA TGCGCCAGCAGCCCGGCGTTGGGAACCAAGATCCAGTCCTACCAAGAGACCCAGTACTTC. It encodes CASSPALGTKIQSYQETQYF.

The chain uses TRBV12-3 or TRBV12-4 and TRBJ2-1; D is possibly TRBD1 (6 bases). The CDR3 loop spans 13 amino acids. The ends were cut back, 6 bases at V and 9 bases at J, with 15 bases in the middle. The CDR3 is CASSPILGGEQFF. For the CDR3, the DNA is TGTGCCAGCAGCCCCATCCTAGGGGGTGAGCAGTTCTTC.

J is TRBJ1-2 and V is TRBV12-3 or TRBV12-4; D is ambiguous. V lost 8 bases and J lost 4, with 20 bases in between. The CDR3 totals 15 residues. The CDR3 spells CASCPLLVPFYGYTF. CDR3 nucleotides: TGTGCCAGCTGTCCCTTGTTGGTCCCATTCTATGGCTACACCTTC.

The rearrangement links TRBV11-2 to TRBJ2-7, with 10 positions matching TRBD2. V was pared by 7 bases and J by 2 bases, with 5 bases of the junction left unmatched. This CDR3 has 14 amino acids. Looked up from germline, CDR1 is SGHAT and CDR2 is FQNNGV. CDR3 bases: TGTGCCAGCACAATAGCGGGGGGAACCTACGAGCAGTACTTC. Protein product: CASTIAGGTYEQYF.

The gene calls are TRBV12-3 or TRBV12-4 and TRBJ2-1; no clear D. This CDR3 contains 13 residues. Trimming left V 5 bases short and J 8 bases short, with 13 bases between. CDR3 sequence (DNA): TGTGCCAGCAGTATAGAGCGAGGCGATGAGCAGTTCTTC. The encoded protein is CASSIERGDEQFF.

This clonotype was seen many times. The chain uses TRBV6-6 and TRBJ2-7, with TRBD1 matching over 7 bases. From germline, CDR1 is MNHNY and CDR2 SVGAGI (reference sequence). With 2 bases clipped from V and 1 base from J, the junction kept 5 bases outside the gene matches. The CDR3 extends over 15 amino acids. The DNA for the CDR3 is TGTGCCAGCAGTTACGAGGGGGCTAGGTCCTACGAGCAGTACTTC. It encodes CASSYEGARSYEQYF.

V usage is TRBV2 and J usage is TRBJ1-5; D not certain. V shed 3 bases and J shed 0 bases, with 3 bases lying between them. The germline CDR1 and CDR2 sequences are SNHLY and FYNNEI. The CDR3 is made up of 13 amino acids. The chain's CDR3 is CASSDFSNQPQHF. The DNA for the CDR3 is TGTGCCAGCAGTGACTTTAGCAATCAGCCCCAGCATTTT.

The V gene is TRBV5-5, the J gene TRBJ1-5, with a weak D call TRBD1 (5 bases). Germline CDR1 SGHKS, CDR2 YYEKEE (reference sequence). The CDR3 runs to 15 residues. The V and J ends lost 0 bases and 2 bases respectively, with 9 bases between them. The CDR3 DNA reads as TGTGCCAGCAGCTTGGAGGGACGGCGCAATCAGCCCCAGCATTTT. Translating it yields CASSLEGRRNQPQHF.

This chain connects TRBV12-3 or TRBV12-4 to TRBJ1-5, with D possibly matching TRBD1 (5 bases). V was trimmed by 5 bases and J by 2 bases, leaving 13 bases between them. The CDR3 spans 15 residues. The CDR3 sequence: CASSDSMGGNQPQHF. CDR3 sequence (DNA): TGTGCCAGCAGTGACAGTATGGGTGGCAATCAGCCCCAGCATTTT.

The rearrangement uses TRBV2 and TRBJ2-7, with D perhaps TRBD1 (6 bases). The CDR3 totals 14 residues. Germline assignment: CDR1 SNHLY and CDR2 FYNNEI. The V end was cut by 3 bases, the J end by 0 bases, with 9 bases between. Here the CDR3 reads CASSEGQGSYEQYF. Written as DNA, the CDR3 is TGTGCCAGCAGTGAGGGACAAGGCTCCTACGAGCAGTACTTC.

This clonotype was picked up a small number of times. V gene TRBV20-1 combines with J gene TRBJ2-3, with D unclear. The V end was cut by 3 bases, the J end by 8 bases, with 18 bases between. The CDR3 consists of 14 residues. The germline gives CDR1 DFQATT, CDR2 SNEGSKA (reference sequence). CDR3 sequence: CSASFRPPPSTQYF. Written as DNA, the CDR3 is TGCAGTGCTAGTTTTCGCCCACCACCAAGTACGCAGTATTTT.

CDR3 sequence: CASSYTGGEKEQYF. The CDR3 DNA is TGTGCCAGCAGCTACACAGGGGGCGAAAAAGAGCAGTACTTC. The J gene is TRBJ2-7, the V gene TRBV7-9; 9 bases align to TRBD1. Losses at the gene ends were 4 bases for V and 7 bases for J; bases not matched to a gene: 8. This CDR3 is built from 14 residues. Germline-derived CDR1 and CDR2 are SEHNR and FQNEAQ (reference sequence).

The chain carries TRBV24-1 and TRBJ1-1; D uncertain. With 7 bases removed from V and 3 bases from J, the gap between germline ends came to 11 bases. This CDR3 spans 13 amino acids. Germline CDR1 KGHDR, CDR2 SFDVKD. CDR3 residues: CATSARWDTEAFF. CDR3 nucleotide sequence: TGTGCCACCAGCGCGAGGTGGGACACTGAAGCTTTCTTT.

The J gene is TRBJ2-7, the V gene TRBV7-9, with 8 bases matching TRBD1. The J segment lost 4 bases and the V segment lost 2 bases, leaving 10 bases of the junction unmatched. Germline assignment: CDR1 SEHNR and CDR2 FQNEAQ (reference sequence). The CDR3 sequence is 16 residues long. In DNA, the CDR3 is TGTGCCAGCAGCTTACCATCGCAGGGGGCTCTATACGAGCAGTACTTC. Its protein is CASSLPSQGALYEQYF.